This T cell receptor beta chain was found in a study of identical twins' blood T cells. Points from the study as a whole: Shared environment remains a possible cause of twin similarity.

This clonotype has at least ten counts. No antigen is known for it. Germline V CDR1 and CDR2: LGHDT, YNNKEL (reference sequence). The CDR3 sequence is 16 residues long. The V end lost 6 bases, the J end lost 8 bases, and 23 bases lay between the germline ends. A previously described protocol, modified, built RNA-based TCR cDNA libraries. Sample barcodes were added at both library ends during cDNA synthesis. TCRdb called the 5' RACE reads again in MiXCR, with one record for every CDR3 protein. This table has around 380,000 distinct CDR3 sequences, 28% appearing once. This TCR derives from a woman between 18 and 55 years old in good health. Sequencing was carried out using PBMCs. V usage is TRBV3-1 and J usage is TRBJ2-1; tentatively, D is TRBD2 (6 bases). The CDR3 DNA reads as TGTGCCAGCAGGGGTTTGAGGGGAGGCCCGAGTGATGAGCAGTTCTTC. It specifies CASRGLRGGPSDEQFF.